The 27 T cell receptor beta chains given below trace back to one sample, sequenced in a study of T-cell reconstitution after alpha-beta-depleted transplantation in children. The TCRbeta library incorporated unique molecular identifiers. TCRdb re-called the PCR reads with MiXCR, one entry per CDR3 protein. The sample has around 490,000 distinct CDR3 sequences; roughly 11% are singletons. The source material was PBMCs, mostly from graft donor cells, sampled 180 days after TCRalphabeta/CD19-depleted stem cell transplant. The source of these receptors is a female patient aged 2-9 years who had a stem cell transplant for aplastic anemia, so the T cells may come from the graft donor.

V gene TRBV11-2 combines with J gene TRBJ2-5, with 9 bases identical to TRBD2. Unmatched junction bases numbered 5, after V lost 1 base and J lost 2 bases. Germline CDR1 reads SGHAT; CDR2 reads FQNNGV. CDR3 length equals 16 residues. The CDR3 region is CASSLVAGGKQETQYF. The CDR3, as DNA: TGTGCCAGCAGCTTAGTGGCGGGAGGGAAACAAGAGACCCAGTACTTC.

The CDR3 loop is CASSQGMVAVSSYNEQFF. CDR3 sequence (DNA): TGCGCCAGCAGCCAAGGAATGGTAGCGGTTAGCTCCTACAATGAGCAGTTCTTC. The J gene is TRBJ2-1, the V gene TRBV4-3; TRBD2 is a possible D gene (6 bases). CDR1 and CDR2 from the germline V gene are LGHNA and YSLEER. The V end lost 1 base, the J end lost 0 bases, and 16 bases lay between the germline ends. CDR3 size: 18 residues.

This clonotype was seen only a few times. The chain is built from TRBV4-1 and TRBJ1-1, with D perhaps TRBD1 (5 bases). The CDR3 loop spans 14 amino acids. Trimming shortened V by 4 bases and J by 11 bases, and 20 bases separated the two germline ends. Germline loops: CDR1 MGHRA, CDR2 YSYEKL. The CDR3 nucleotides are TGCGCCAGCAGCCCCCGCGGGACGGAAGAAGTGGCTTTCTTT. Translated, it gives CASSPRGTEEVAFF.

The chain combines TRBV10-3 with TRBJ2-3, with a tentative D call TRBD1 (5 bases). Germline V CDR1 and CDR2: ENHRY, SYGVKD. V lost 6 bases, J lost 2 bases, and 12 bases lay in between. The CDR3 is made up of 14 amino acids. The CDR3 reads CAIRTVVFTDTQYF. The CDR3 nucleotides read TGTGCCATCAGGACAGTTGTTTTCACAGATACGCAGTATTTT.

This clonotype was counted between two and nine times. The V call is TRBV19, the J call TRBJ2-1, with no clear D. The CDR3 spans 16 residues. Germline V gives CDR1 LNHDA, CDR2 SQIVND (reference sequence). V lost 2 bases to trimming and J lost 1 base, with 12 bases between them. CDR3 nucleotide sequence: TGTGCCAGTAGTATATTAGGGATAGCTTCCTACAATGAGCAGTTCTTC. Translation gives CASSILGIASYNEQFF.

This chain uses TRBV5-5 with TRBJ1-4; D remains ambiguous. Deletions cut 9 bases from V and 0 bases from J, with 15 bases between. The CDR3 extends over 15 amino acids. CDR1 is SGHKS and CDR2 is YYEKEE in the germline V gene (reference sequence). The CDR3 coding sequence is TGTGCCACCCAGCGGACGGCTGCAACTAATGAAAAACTGTTTTTT. It yields the protein CATQRTAATNEKLFF.

This clonotype was counted only a few times. Here the CDR3 DNA reads TGTGCCAGCACTGGGCCGGGGTCCCAAGAGACCCAGTACTTC. This translates into CASTGPGSQETQYF. This chain connects TRBV6-1 to TRBJ2-5; TRBD2 is a possible D gene (5 bases). Trimming stripped 7 bases from V and 1 base from J, with 13 bases between. The CDR3 totals 14 residues. Germline-derived CDR1 and CDR2 are MNHNS and SASEGT.

This clonotype was counted between two and nine times. The chain links TRBV7-3 to TRBJ2-1; 12 bases line up with TRBD2. V lost 1 base and J lost 3; bases outside the gene matches: 16. Per the germline V gene, CDR1 is SGHTA and CDR2 is FQGTGA. The CDR3 runs 21 residues. CDR3 amino acids: CASSLKKPVRTSGIFYNEQFF. As DNA, the CDR3 is TGTGCCAGCAGCTTAAAGAAACCTGTCCGGACTAGCGGGATTTTCTACAATGAGCAGTTCTTC.

This clonotype was seen repeatedly, ten times or more. This chain links TRBV12-3 or TRBV12-4 with TRBJ2-5, with D unresolved. The CDR3 consists of 13 residues. Between the trimmed V and J ends, which lost 2 bases and 5 bases, there was a span of 9 bases. The CDR3 is CASSLSERETQYF. For the CDR3, the DNA is TGTGCCAGCAGTTTATCGGAACGGGAGACCCAGTACTTC.

This chain connects TRBV12-5 to TRBJ1-1; D is uncertain. The CDR3 sequence is 13 residues long. V was shortened by 0 bases and J by 9 bases, with 11 bases between the two germline ends. Germline lookup yields CDR1 LGHNT and CDR2 FRNRAP. The CDR3 DNA reads TGTGCTAGTGGTTTGGTACCCCGGCGGCAAGCTTTCTTT. This sequence encodes CASGLVPRRQAFF.

This chain connects TRBV7-3 to TRBJ2-5; no reliable D call. Germline values: CDR1 SGHTA, CDR2 FQGTGA. This CDR3 is 12 amino acids long. Trimming took 6 bases from V and 5 from J, leaving 10 bases between them. The CDR3 protein is CASSKVGETQYF. The CDR3 nucleotides are TGTGCCAGCAGTAAAGTCGGGGAGACCCAGTACTTC.

This clonotype was recorded a few times. The rearrangement links TRBV27 to TRBJ2-7, with 11 bases aligning to TRBD2. The CDR3 is made up of 15 amino acids. Unmatched junction bases numbered 2, after V lost 2 bases and J lost 2 bases. CDR1 and CDR2 (germline): MNHEY, SMNVEV (reference sequence). The CDR3 sequence is CASSLTSGSPYEQYF. The CDR3 DNA reads as TGTGCCAGCAGTTTAACTAGCGGGAGCCCCTACGAGCAGTACTTC.

The V and J genes are TRBV12-3 or TRBV12-4 and TRBJ2-6, with TRBD2 identical over 11 bases. J was trimmed by 0 bases and V by 2 bases; bases with no gene match: 6. The CDR3 sequence is 19 residues long. The CDR3 sequence is CASSLTGLAAVSGANVLTF. CDR3 nucleotide sequence: TGTGCCAGCAGTTTAACGGGACTAGCGGCCGTCTCTGGGGCCAACGTCCTGACTTTC.

This clonotype was counted a few times. This rearrangement joins TRBV7-2 to TRBJ1-1; no clear D. This CDR3 has 16 amino acids. CDR1 SGHTA and CDR2 FQGNSA come from the germline V gene. Trimming pared 0 bases from V and 1 base from J, leaving 12 bases between. CDR3 sequence (DNA): TGTGCCAGCAGCTTAGCCGGACGGTTCCGGAACACTGAAGCTTTCTTT. This codes for CASSLAGRFRNTEAFF.

This clonotype was detected only a few times. The chain has TRBV24-1 and TRBJ2-1; D is tentatively TRBD1 or TRBD2 (6 bases each). Germline V gives CDR1 KGHDR, CDR2 SFDVKD. V shed 9 bases and J shed 8 bases, with 10 bases lying between them. The length of the CDR3 is 11 residues. The CDR3 bases are TGTGCCACCGGAGGGGGATATGAGCAGTTCTTC. Protein sequence: CATGGGYEQFF.

This clonotype has more than one count but fewer than ten. The rearrangement joins TRBV29-1 to TRBJ2-5; D call uncertain. Trimming stripped 7 bases from V and 2 bases from J, with 17 bases between. Germline CDR1 reads SQVTM; CDR2 reads ANQGSEA. This CDR3 region has 14 residues. CDR3: CSAVPSAPQETQYF. The CDR3 nucleotides read TGCAGCGCCGTCCCCTCTGCTCCACAAGAGACCCAGTACTTC.

In DNA form, the CDR3 reads TGTGCCAGTAGGCCGGACGATTGGGGGGACTACAATGAGCAGTTCTTC. Residues: CASRPDDWGDYNEQFF. This chain links TRBV19 with TRBJ2-1, with D possibly being TRBD2 (6 bases). This CDR3 spans 16 amino acids. Germline V gives CDR1 LNHDA, CDR2 SQIVND (reference sequence). Trimming left V 6 bases short and J 3 bases short, with 18 bases between.

The V call is TRBV15, the J call TRBJ1-1; no firm D call. Germline V gives CDR1 LNHNV, CDR2 YYDKDF (reference sequence). Trimming removed 0 bases from V and 1 base from J, with 12 bases in between. There are 16 residues in the CDR3. DNA for the CDR3: TGTGCCACCAGCAGAGATCTCGGCAGCCCGAACACTGAAGCTTTCTTT. Its protein product is CATSRDLGSPNTEAFF. Together with reference TRBV15 and TRBJ1-1, the CDR3 gives the full variable domain: DAMVIQNPRYQVTQFGKPVTLSCSQTLNHNVMYWYQQKSSQAPKLLFHYYDKDFNNEADTPDNFQSRRPNTSFCFLDIRSPGLGDTAMYLCATSRDLGSPNTEAFFGQGTRLTVV.

The V and J genes are TRBV4-1 and TRBJ2-6; 7 positions match TRBD2. CDR3 length equals 16 residues. Per germline, CDR1 MGHRA and CDR2 YSYEKL. Trimming removed 4 bases from V and 4 bases from J; junction bases left unmatched: 7. CDR3 residues: CASSPKTSVGANVLTF. Here the CDR3 DNA reads TGCGCCAGCAGCCCGAAAACTAGCGTCGGGGCCAACGTCCTGACTTTC.

The chain's CDR3 is CAIEGQGAIHSGNTIYF. The CDR3 DNA reads TGTGCCATCGAGGGGCAGGGGGCGATACACTCTGGAAACACCATATATTTT. The chain couples TRBV28 to TRBJ1-3, with 8 bases matching TRBD1. This CDR3 is built from 17 residues. V was clipped by 10 bases and J by 0 bases; unmatched bases: 14. Germline CDR1 and CDR2: MDHEN and SYDVKM.

This clonotype was recorded many times. The chain is built from TRBV12-3 or TRBV12-4 and TRBJ1-5; 10 positions match TRBD1. The ends lost 6 bases at V and 5 bases at J; junction bases unmatched: 4. The CDR3 length is 14 residues. The CDR3 nucleotides read TGTGCCAGCAGGGTCGGGACAGGGGATCAGCCCCAGCATTTT. This codes for CASRVGTGDQPQHF.

The CDR3 nucleotides read TGTGCCAGCAGCCAAGAGGAGCCCAATGAGCAGTTCTTC. Translating it yields CASSQEEPNEQFF. The chain joins TRBV3-1 to TRBJ2-1; the D is unclear. Germline CDR1 and CDR2: LGHDT and YNNKEL (reference sequence). Trimming took 0 bases from V and 6 from J, leaving 6 bases between them. The CDR3 sequence is 13 residues long.

This clonotype has more than one count but fewer than ten. The J gene is TRBJ2-5, the V gene TRBV20-1; TRBD1 aligns across 7 bases. J gave up 4 bases and V 2 bases, and 7 bases lay outside the gene matches. This CDR3 comprises 14 residues. Per germline, CDR1 DFQATT and CDR2 SNEGSKA (reference sequence). The CDR3 nucleotides read TGCAGTGCTAGAATGAGGGGGCCTGGAGAGACCCAGTACTTC. Encoded protein: CSARMRGPGETQYF.

The genes are TRBV18 and TRBJ2-1, with a possible D match to TRBD1 (7 bases). Germline lookup yields CDR1 KGHSH and CDR2 LQKENI. There are 17 residues in the CDR3. Trimming took off 1 base at V and 10 bases at J, with 23 bases between the two ends. CDR3 region: CASSPQRQGGLRLEQFF. CDR3 DNA: TGTGCCAGCTCACCACAACGGCAGGGGGGCCTCAGGCTCGAGCAGTTCTTC.

This clonotype was counted between two and nine times. The V call is TRBV7-9, the J call TRBJ1-2, with D hard to call. There are 14 residues in the CDR3. Trimming stripped 1 base from V and 4 bases from J, with 10 bases between. Looked up from germline, CDR1 is SEHNR and CDR2 is FQNEAQ (reference sequence). As DNA, the CDR3 is TGTGCCAGCAGCTTAGGGGAGGGTGGCTATGGCTACACCTTC. Protein product: CASSLGEGGYGYTF.

The table lists this clonotype with a few counts. The chain employs TRBV7-2 and TRBJ2-7, with D tentatively TRBD2 (5 bases). V was trimmed by 4 bases and J by 2 bases, leaving 15 bases between them. In germline, CDR1 is SGHTA, CDR2 FQGNSA. The length of the CDR3 is 15 residues. CDR3 bases: TGTGCCAGCAGCTGCCGGGATTTAAAGGCCTACGAGCAGTACTTC. Amino acid sequence: CASSCRDLKAYEQYF.

This chain joins TRBV4-3 and TRBJ1-4; D not certain. CDR1 and CDR2 from the germline V gene are LGHNA and YSLEER. V was pared by 4 bases and J by 7 bases, with 16 bases between. CDR3 size: 15 residues. CDR3 sequence: CASSRREGLGEKLFF. The CDR3 coding sequence is TGCGCCAGCAGCCGACGGGAAGGATTGGGTGAAAAACTGTTTTTT.